A few counts support the clone carrying this T cell receptor beta chain. The data belong to a study of patients and donors after allogeneic stem cell transplantation. This CDR3 has 12 amino acids. Germline V CDR1 and CDR2: LGHDT, YNNKEL (reference sequence). Trimming cost V 8 bases and J 0 bases, with 8 bases left between them. TCRdb reprocessed the RT-PCR reads with MiXCR, giving one entry per CDR3 protein. The table includes about 160,000 distinct CDR3 sequences, approximately 28% detected once. The chain has TRBV3-1 and TRBJ2-7; TRBD1 might be the D (5 bases). The TCR comes from a human donor who was either an allogeneic HSCT recipient or a stem cell or donor lymphocyte infusion donor (not recorded which). It is not recorded whose cells these are; they may come from a transplant donor. Material: blood, either unsorted or a sorted T cell fraction (not recorded which). Here the CDR3 reads CASSQASYEQYF. The DNA of the CDR3 is TGTGCCAGCTCACAGGCCTCCTACGAGCAGTACTTC.